Detailed here is one T cell receptor beta chain. Its specificity is not known. The entry originates in a study of cytomegalovirus exposure and HLA in healthy donors. The wider study: Per a later analysis, the approximately 690 first-cohort and approximately 120 validation repertoires shared one platform.

The V gene's germline CDR1 is SGHVS and CDR2 FNYEAQ. Deletions cut 0 bases from V and 10 bases from J, with 13 bases between. This CDR3 is built from 14 residues. The table came from immunoSEQ multiplex PCR; TCRdb's copy has only in-frame clones and leaves some out. This table holds about 220,000 clones, over 80% found once. Regarding the study as a whole: Among TCR beta chains, those listed as cytomegalovirus-associated numbered roughly 150. For most TCR sequences rarity was the rule, although some public TCRs occurred in many donors.

This TCR came from a woman between 18 and 29 years old in good health and CMV-seronegative. The sequencing sample was made of PBMCs. This chain links TRBV7-6 with TRBJ2-1, with no clear D. The CDR3, as DNA: TGTGCCAGCAGCTTAGCGTTGGCTTCCGCCGAGCAGTTCTTC. Its protein product is CASSLALASAEQFF.